Sequencing of this T cell receptor (beta chain) was carried out in a study of monozygotic twins with inflammatory bowel disease. The CDR3 runs 18 residues. Germline loops: CDR1 SGDLS, CDR2 YYNGEE. Reprocessing the 5' RACE reads, TCRdb reports a single entry for every CDR3 protein and omits DNA. This sample contains 350,000 to 400,000 distinct CDR3 sequences. The sample taken for sequencing was blood. This rearrangement joins TRBV9 to TRBJ2-5; the TCRdb D gene call, TRBD1, has no DNA to confirm it. The receptor comes from a human donor with ulcerative colitis or Crohn's disease, or a healthy co-twin of an affected twin (not recorded which). The chain's CDR3 is CASSVAGGRGTEQETQYF.